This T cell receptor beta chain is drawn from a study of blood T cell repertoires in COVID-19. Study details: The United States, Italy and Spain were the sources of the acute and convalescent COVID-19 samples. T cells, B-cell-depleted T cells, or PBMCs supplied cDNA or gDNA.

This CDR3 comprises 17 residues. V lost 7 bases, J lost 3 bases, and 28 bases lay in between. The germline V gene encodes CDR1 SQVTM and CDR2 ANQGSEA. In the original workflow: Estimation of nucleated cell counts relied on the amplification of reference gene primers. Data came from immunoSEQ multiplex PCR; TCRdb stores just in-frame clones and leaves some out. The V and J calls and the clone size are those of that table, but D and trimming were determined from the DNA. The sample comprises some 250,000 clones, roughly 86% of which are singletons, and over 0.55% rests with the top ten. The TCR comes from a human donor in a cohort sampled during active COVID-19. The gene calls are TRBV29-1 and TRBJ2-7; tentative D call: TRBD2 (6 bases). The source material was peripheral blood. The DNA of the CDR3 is TGCAGCGCAACCGGGGCGGCGGTGCGGGGCACCGGCTACGAGCAGTACTTC. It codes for CSATGAAVRGTGYEQYF.